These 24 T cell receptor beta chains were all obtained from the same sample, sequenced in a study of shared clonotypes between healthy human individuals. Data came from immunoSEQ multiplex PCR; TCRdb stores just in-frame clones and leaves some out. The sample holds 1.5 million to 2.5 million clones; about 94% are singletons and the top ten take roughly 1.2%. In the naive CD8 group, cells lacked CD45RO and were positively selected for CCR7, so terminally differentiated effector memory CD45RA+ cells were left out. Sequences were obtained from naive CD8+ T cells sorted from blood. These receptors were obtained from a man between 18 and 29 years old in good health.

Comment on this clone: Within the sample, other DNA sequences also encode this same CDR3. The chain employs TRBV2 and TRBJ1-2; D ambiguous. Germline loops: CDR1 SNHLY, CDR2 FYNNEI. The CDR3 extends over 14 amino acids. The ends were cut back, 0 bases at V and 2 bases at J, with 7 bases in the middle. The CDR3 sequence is CASSEAPGNYGYTF. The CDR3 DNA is TGTGCCAGCAGTGAAGCGCCAGGAAACTATGGCTACACCTTC.

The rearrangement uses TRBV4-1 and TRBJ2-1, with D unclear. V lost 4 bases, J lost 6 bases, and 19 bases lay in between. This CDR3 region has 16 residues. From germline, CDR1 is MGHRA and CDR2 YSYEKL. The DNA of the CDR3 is TGCGCCAGCAGCCCAACGGTCGAGGTCCTAAGCAATGAGCAGTTCTTC. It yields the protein CASSPTVEVLSNEQFF.

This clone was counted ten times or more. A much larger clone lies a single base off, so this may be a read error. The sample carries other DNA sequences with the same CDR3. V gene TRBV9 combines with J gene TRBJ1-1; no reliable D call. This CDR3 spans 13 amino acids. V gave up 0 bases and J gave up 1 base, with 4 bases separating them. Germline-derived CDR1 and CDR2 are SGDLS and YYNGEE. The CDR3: CASSVGANTEAFF. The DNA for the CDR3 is TGTGCCAGCAGCGTAGGGGCGAACACTGAAGCTTTCTTT. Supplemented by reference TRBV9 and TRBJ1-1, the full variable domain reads DSGVTQTPKHLITATGQRVTLRCSPRSGDLSVYWYQQSLDQGLQFLIQYYNGEERAKGNILERFSAQQFPDLHSELNLSSLELGDSALYFCASSVGANTEAFFGQGTRLTVV.

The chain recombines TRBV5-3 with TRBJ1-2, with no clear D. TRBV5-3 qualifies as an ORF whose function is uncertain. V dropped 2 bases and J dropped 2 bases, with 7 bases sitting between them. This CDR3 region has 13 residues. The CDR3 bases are TGTGCCAGAAGCTTCGGGAGGAACTATGGCTACACCTTC. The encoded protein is CARSFGRNYGYTF.

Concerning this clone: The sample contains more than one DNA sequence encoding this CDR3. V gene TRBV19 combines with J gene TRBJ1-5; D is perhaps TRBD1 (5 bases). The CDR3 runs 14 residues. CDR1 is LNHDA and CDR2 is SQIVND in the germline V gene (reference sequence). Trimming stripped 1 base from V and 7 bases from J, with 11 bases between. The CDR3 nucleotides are TGTGCCAGTAGTATAGGCGGGGCTGGCCAGCCCCAGCATTTT. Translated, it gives CASSIGGAGQPQHF.

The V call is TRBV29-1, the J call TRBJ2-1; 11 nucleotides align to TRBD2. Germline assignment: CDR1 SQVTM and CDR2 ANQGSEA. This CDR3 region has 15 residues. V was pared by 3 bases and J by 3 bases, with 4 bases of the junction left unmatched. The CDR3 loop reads CSVDDSGRVYNEQFF. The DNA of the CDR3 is TGCAGCGTTGATGATAGCGGGAGGGTCTACAATGAGCAGTTCTTC.

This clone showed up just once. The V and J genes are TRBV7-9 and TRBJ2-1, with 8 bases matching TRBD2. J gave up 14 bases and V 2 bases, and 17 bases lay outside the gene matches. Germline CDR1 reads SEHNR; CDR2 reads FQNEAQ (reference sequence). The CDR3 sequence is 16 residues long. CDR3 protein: CASSLSGLTGSGSKFF. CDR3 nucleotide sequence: TGTGCCAGCAGCTTAAGTGGGTTAACGGGGAGCGGGAGTAAGTTCTTC.

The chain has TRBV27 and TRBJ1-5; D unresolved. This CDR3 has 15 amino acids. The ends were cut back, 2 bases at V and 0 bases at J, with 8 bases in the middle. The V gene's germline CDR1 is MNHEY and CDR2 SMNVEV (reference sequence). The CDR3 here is CASSLGSRSNQPQHF. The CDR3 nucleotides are TGTGCCAGCAGTTTAGGCAGCCGTAGCAATCAGCCCCAGCATTTT.

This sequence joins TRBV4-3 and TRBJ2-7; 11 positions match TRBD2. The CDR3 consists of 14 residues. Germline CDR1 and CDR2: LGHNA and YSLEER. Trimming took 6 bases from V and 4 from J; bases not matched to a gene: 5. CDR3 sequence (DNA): TGCGCCAGCAGTCCACTAGCGGGAGATTACGAGCAGTACTTC. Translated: CASSPLAGDYEQYF.

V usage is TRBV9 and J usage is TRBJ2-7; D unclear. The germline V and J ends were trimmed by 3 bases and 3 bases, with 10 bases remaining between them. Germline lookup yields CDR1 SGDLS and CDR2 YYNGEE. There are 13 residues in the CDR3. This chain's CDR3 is CASSDGTSYEQYF. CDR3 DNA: TGTGCCAGCAGCGACGGCACGAGCTACGAGCAGTACTTC. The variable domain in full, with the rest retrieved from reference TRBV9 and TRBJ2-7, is DSGVTQTPKHLITATGQRVTLRCSPRSGDLSVYWYQQSLDQGLQFLIQYYNGEERAKGNILERFSAQQFPDLHSELNLSSLELGDSALYFCASSDGTSYEQYFGPGTRLTVT.

The CDR3 DNA reads as TGTGCCAGCAGCTTCGGACAGGTTGGGAACACTGAAGCTTTCTTT. Amino acids: CASSFGQVGNTEAFF. This chain joins TRBV7-6 and TRBJ1-1, with 7 nucleotides matching TRBD1. The germline CDR1 and CDR2 sequences are SGHVS and FNYEAQ. CDR3 length equals 15 residues. The V segment lost 3 bases and the J segment 1 base; nucleotides outside the gene matches: 5. Filled out from reference TRBV7-6 and TRBJ1-1, the complete variable domain reads GAGVSQSPRYKVTKRGQDVALRCDPISGHVSLYWYRQALGQGPEFLTYFNYEAQQDKSGLPNDRFSAERPEGSISTLTIQRTEQRDSAMYRCASSFGQVGNTEAFFGQGTRLTVV.

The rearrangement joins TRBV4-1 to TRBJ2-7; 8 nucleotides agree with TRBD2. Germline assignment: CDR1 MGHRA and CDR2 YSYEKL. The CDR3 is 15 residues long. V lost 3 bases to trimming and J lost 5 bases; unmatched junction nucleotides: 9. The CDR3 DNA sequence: TGCGCCAGCAGCCATGACCAGCGGGAGTTTAACGAGCAGTACTTC. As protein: CASSHDQREFNEQYF.

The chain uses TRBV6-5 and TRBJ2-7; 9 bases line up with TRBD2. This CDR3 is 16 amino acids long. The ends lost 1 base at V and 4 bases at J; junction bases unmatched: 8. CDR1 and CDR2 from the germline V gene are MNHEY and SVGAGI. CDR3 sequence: CASSYFGGRATYEQYF. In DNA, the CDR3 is TGTGCCAGCAGTTACTTTGGCGGGAGGGCCACTTACGAGCAGTACTTC.

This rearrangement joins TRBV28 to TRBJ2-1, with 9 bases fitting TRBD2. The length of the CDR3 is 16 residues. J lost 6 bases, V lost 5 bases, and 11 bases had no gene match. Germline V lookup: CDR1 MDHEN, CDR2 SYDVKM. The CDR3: CASSQPREGVGNEQFF. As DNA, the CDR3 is TGTGCCAGCAGTCAGCCGCGGGAGGGAGTGGGCAATGAGCAGTTCTTC.

The CDR3 nucleotides read TGTGCCAGCAGCCAACTGACAGGAGGATCACCCCTCCACTTT. Protein product: CASSQLTGGSPLHF. The chain is built from TRBV7-9 and TRBJ1-6; D is perhaps TRBD1 (6 bases). Between the trimmed V and J ends, which lost 5 bases and 10 bases, there was a span of 15 bases. Looked up from germline, CDR1 is SEHNR and CDR2 is FQNEAQ (reference sequence). This CDR3 comprises 14 residues.

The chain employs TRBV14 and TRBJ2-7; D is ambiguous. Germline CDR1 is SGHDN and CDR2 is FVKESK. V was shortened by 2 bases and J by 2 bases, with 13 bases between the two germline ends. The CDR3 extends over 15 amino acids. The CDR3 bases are TGTGCCAGCAGCCAATTCGGAACGGGTCCCTACGAGCAGTACTTC. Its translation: CASSQFGTGPYEQYF. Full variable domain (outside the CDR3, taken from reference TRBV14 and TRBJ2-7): EAGVTQFPSHSVIEKGQTVTLRCDPISGHDNLYWYRRVMGKEIKFLLHFVKESKQDESGMPNNRFLAERTGGTYSTLKVQPAELEDSGVYFCASSQFGTGPYEQYFGPGTRLTVT.

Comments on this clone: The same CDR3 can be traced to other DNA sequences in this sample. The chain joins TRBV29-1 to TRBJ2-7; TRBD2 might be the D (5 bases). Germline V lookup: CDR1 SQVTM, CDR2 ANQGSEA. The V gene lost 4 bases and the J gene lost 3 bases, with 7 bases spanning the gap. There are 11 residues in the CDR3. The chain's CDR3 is CSVVAGYEQYF. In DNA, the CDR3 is TGCAGCGTTGTTGCGGGCTACGAGCAGTACTTC.

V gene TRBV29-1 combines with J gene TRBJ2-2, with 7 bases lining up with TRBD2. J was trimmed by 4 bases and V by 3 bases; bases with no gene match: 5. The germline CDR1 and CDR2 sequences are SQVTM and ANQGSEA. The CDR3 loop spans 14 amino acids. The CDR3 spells CSVEVGGGTGELFF. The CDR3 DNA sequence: TGCAGCGTTGAGGTCGGCGGGGGCACCGGGGAGCTGTTTTTT.

CDR3 DNA sequence: TGTGCCAGCAGTGAGTCCCCCTCTAACTATGGCTACACCTTC. Its protein product is CASSESPSNYGYTF. The chain uses TRBV2 and TRBJ1-2; D call uncertain. The CDR3 consists of 14 residues. CDR1 SNHLY and CDR2 FYNNEI come from the germline V gene. V lost 3 bases and J 0 bases, leaving 8 bases between the germline ends.

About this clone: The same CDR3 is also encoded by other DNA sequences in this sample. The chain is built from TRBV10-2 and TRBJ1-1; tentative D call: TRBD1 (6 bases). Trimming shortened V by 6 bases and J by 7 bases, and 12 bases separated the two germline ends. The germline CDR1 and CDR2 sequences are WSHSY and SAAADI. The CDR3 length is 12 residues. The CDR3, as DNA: TGCGCCAGCAGCCCCGGACAGCTTGAAGCTTTCTTT. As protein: CASSPGQLEAFF.

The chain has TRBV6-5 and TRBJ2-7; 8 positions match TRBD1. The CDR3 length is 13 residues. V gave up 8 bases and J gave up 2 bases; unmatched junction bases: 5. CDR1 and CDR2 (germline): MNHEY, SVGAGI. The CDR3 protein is CASEDRVTYEQYF. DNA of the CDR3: TGTGCCAGCGAGGACAGGGTAACCTACGAGCAGTACTTC.

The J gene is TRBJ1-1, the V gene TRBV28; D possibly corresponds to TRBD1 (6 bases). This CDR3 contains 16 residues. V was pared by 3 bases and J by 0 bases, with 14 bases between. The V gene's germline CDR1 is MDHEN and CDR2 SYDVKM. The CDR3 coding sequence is TGTGCCAGCAGTTTTATTAAGGGGGACATGAACACTGAAGCTTTCTTT. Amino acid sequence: CASSFIKGDMNTEAFF. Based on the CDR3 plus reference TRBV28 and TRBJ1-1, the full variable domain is DVKVTQSSRYLVKRTGEKVFLECVQDMDHENMFWYRQDPGLGLRLIYFSYDVKMKEKGDIPEGYSVSREKKERFSLILESASTNQTSMYLCASSFIKGDMNTEAFFGQGTRLTVV.

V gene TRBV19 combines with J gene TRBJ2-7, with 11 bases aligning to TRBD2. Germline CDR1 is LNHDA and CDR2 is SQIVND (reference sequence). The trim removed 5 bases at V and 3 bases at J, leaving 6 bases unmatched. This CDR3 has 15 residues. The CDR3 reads CASSFGLAGGYEQYF. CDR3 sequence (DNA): TGTGCCAGTAGTTTCGGACTAGCGGGCGGCTACGAGCAGTACTTC.

The CDR3 is CASRLGEREQPQHF. The CDR3 coding sequence is TGTGCCAGCAGGCTGGGAGAACGTGAACAGCCCCAGCATTTT. The rearrangement links TRBV27 to TRBJ1-5; D unresolved. Germline CDR1 and CDR2: MNHEY and SMNVEV (reference sequence). This CDR3 has 14 amino acids. V shed 6 bases and J shed 7 bases, with 16 bases lying between them.